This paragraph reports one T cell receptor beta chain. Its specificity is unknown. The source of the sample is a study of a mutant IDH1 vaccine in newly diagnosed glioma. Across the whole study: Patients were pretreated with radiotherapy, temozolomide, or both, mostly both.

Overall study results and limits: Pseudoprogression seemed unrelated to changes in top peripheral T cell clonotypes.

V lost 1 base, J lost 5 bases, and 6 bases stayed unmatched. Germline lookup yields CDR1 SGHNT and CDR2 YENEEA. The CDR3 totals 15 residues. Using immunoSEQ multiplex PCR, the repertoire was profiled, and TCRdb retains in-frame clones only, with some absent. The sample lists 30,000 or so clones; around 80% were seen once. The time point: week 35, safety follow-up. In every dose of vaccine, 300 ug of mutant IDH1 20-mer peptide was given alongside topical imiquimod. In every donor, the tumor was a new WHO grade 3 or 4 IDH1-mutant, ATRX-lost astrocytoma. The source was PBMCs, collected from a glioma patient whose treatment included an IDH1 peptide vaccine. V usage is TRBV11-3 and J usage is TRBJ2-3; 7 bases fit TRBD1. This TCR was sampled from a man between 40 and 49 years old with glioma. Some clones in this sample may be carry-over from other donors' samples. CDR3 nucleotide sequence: TGTGCCAGCAGCTTAGGGCGACAGGGTGTAGATACGCAGTATTTT. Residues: CASSLGRQGVDTQYF.